This T cell receptor beta chain appears in the sequencing data of a study of shared clonotypes between healthy human individuals. The study's findings and limits: Clonotypes shared by all four sorted-subset donors had higher generation probabilities than non-shared clonotypes. With a handful of donors compared, around 5.4% of naive CD4 clonotypes were shared.

Method: immunoSEQ multiplex PCR; TCRdb's copy keeps in-frame clones and lacks some. The sample includes some 600,000 clones, about 96% of them seen just once. Regarding this clone: What it binds is unknown.

CDR1 KGHSH and CDR2 LQKENI come from the germline V gene. The CDR3 contains 14 residues. V was cut by 2 bases and J by 8 bases, with 15 bases left in between. Positively selected for CCR7, the CD45RO-negative cells used as naive CD8 cells excluded terminally differentiated effector memory CD45RA+ cells. The rearrangement uses TRBV18 and TRBJ1-2; D is possibly TRBD1 (5 bases). Sequencing was performed on naive CD8+ T cells sorted from blood. This clonotype originated in a woman in her thirties in good health. The CDR3 here is CASSPMGVADGYTF. CDR3 sequence (DNA): TGTGCCAGCTCACCAATGGGGGTCGCGGACGGCTACACCTTC.